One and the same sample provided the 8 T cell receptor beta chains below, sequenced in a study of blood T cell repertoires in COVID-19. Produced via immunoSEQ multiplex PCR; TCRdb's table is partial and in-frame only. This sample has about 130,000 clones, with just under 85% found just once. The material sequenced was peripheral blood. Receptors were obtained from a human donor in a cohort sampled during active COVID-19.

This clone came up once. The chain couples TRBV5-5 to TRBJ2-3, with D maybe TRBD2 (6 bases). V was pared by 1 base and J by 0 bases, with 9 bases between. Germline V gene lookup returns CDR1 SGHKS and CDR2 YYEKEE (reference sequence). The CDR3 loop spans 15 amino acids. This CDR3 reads CASSLYGGSTDTQYF. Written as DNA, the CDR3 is TGTGCCAGCAGCTTGTATGGAGGGAGCACAGATACGCAGTATTTT.

CDR3 sequence reads: CASSAVSDNTDTQYF. The CDR3 nucleotides read TGTGCCAGCAGTGCGGTCAGCGATAACACAGATACGCAGTATTTT. The genes are TRBV2 and TRBJ2-3; D remains ambiguous. The CDR3 runs 15 residues. V lost 4 bases, J lost 2 bases, and 13 bases lay in between. CDR1 is SNHLY, CDR2 FYNNEI, per germline.

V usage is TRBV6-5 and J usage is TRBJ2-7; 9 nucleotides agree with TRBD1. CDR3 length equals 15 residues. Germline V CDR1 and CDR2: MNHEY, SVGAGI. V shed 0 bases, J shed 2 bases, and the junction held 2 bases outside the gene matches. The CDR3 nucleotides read TGTGCCAGCAGTTACTCGGGGGACAGGGCCTACGAGCAGTACTTC. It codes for CASSYSGDRAYEQYF.

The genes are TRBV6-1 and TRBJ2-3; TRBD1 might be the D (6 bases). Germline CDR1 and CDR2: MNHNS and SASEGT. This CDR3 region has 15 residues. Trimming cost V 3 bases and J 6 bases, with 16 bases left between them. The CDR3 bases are TGTGCCAGCAGTGACAGGGGCGCTTTTGGGGATACGCAGTATTTT. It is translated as CASSDRGAFGDTQYF.

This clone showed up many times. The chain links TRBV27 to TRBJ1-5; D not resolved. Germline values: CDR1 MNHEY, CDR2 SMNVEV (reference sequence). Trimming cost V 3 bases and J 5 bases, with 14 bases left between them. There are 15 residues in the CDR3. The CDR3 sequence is CASSFGSQIDQPQHF. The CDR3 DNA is TGTGCCAGCAGTTTCGGTAGCCAGATCGATCAGCCCCAGCATTTT.

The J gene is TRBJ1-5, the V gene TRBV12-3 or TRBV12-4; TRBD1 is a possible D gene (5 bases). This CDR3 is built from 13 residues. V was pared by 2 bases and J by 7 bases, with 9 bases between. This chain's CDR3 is CASSLSDRQPQHF. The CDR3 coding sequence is TGTGCCAGCAGTTTAAGCGACAGACAGCCCCAGCATTTT.

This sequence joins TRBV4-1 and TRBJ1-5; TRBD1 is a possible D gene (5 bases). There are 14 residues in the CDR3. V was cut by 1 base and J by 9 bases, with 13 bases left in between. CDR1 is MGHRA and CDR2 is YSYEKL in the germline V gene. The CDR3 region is CASSQVPGVGPQHF. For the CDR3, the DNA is TGCGCCAGCAGCCAAGTTCCGGGGGTAGGGCCCCAGCATTTT.

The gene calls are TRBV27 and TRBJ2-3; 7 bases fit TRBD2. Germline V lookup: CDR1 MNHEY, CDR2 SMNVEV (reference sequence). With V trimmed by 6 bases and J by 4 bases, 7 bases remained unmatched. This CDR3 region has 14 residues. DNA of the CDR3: TGTGCCAGCAGACCGATAGCGGGCGCAGATACGCAGTATTTT. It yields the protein CASRPIAGADTQYF.